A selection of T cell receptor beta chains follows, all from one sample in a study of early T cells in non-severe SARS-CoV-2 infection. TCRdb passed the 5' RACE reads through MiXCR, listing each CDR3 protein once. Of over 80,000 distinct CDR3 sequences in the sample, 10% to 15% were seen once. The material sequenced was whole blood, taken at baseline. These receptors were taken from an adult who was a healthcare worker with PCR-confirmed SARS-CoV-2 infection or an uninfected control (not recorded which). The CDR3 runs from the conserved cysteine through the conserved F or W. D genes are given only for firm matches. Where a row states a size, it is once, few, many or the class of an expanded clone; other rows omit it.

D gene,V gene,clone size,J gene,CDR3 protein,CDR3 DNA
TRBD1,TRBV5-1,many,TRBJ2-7,CASSLRQGAGNEQYF,TGCGCCAGCAGCCTAAGACAGGGGGCAGGCAACGAGCAGTACTTC
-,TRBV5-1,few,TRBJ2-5,CASSFTLGLQETQYF,TGCGCCAGCAGCTTCACACTAGGACTCCAAGAGACCCAGTACTTC
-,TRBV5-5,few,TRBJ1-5,CASSLVDRGDQHF,TGTGCCAGCAGCTTGGTTGACCGGGGCGACCAGCATTTT
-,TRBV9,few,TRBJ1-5,CASSFQDSGGQPQHF,TGTGCCAGCAGCTTCCAAGACAGTGGGGGACAGCCCCAGCATTTT
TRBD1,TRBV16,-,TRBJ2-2,CASIRDRFAGELFF,TGTGCCAGCATCCGGGACAGGTTCGCCGGGGAGCTGTTTTTT
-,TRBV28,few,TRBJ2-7,CASSLSEATREQYF,TGTGCCAGCAGTTTGTCGGAAGCTACGAGAGAGCAGTACTTC
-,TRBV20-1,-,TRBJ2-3,CSARTADRTDTQYF,TGCAGTGCTAGAACGGCGGACCGCACAGATACGCAGTATTTT
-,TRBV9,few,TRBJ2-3,CASSVATSVAGATDTQYF,TGTGCCAGCAGCGTAGCTACGAGTGTGGCGGGGGCCACAGATACGCAGTATTTT
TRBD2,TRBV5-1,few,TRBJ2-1,CASSPVAGGGYNEQFF,TGCGCCAGCAGCCCCGTTGCGGGGGGGGGTTACAATGAGCAGTTCTTC
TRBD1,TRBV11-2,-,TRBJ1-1,CASSLGQKAFF,TGTGCCAGCAGCTTGGGACAGAAAGCTTTCTTT
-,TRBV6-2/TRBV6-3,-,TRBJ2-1,CASSLAVRGWNEQFF,TGTGCCAGCAGCTTAGCGGTTCGGGGGTGGAATGAGCAGTTCTTC
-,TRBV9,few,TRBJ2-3,CASSVNEPPQYF,TGTGCCAGCAGCGTAAACGAACCCCCGCAGTATTTT
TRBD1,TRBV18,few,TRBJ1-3,CASSPLDRGSAGNTIYF,TGTGCCAGCTCACCATTGGACAGGGGTTCTGCCGGAAACACCATATATTTT
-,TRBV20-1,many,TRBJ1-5,CSARDDSPPQHF,TGCAGTGCTAGAGATGACAGCCCGCCCCAGCATTTT
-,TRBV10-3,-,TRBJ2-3,CATWDGTDTQYF,TGTGCCACCTGGGACGGCACAGATACGCAGTATTTT
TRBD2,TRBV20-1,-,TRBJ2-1,CSLRGSGGVYNEQFF,TGCAGCCTCCGAGGGTCCGGGGGGGTCTACAATGAGCAGTTCTTC
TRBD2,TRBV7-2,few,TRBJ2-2,CASSASSGGAAGELFF,TGTGCCAGCAGCGCCTCTAGCGGGGGGGCGGCCGGGGAGCTGTTTTTT
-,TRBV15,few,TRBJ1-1,CATSVTLRTVSGTEAFF,TGTGCCACCAGCGTCACCCTCCGGACCGTTTCGGGCACTGAAGCTTTCTTT
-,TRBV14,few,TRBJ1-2,CASSSIRNYGYTF,TGTGCCAGCAGTTCGATCCGGAACTATGGCTACACCTTC
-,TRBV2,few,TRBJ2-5,CASKREETQYF,TGTGCCAGCAAACGCGAGGAGACCCAGTACTTC
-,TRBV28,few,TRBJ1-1,CASSFYRGRHTEAFF,TGTGCCAGCAGCTTTTATCGCGGCAGGCACACTGAAGCTTTCTTT
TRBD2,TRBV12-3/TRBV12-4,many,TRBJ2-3,CASSDRLAGLSDTQYF,TGTGCCAGCAGTGATAGACTAGCGGGATTGTCAGATACGCAGTATTTT
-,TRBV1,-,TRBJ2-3,CTSSQGTSGGADTQYF,TGCACCAGCAGCCAAGGAACTAGCGGGGGGGCAGATACGCAGTATTTT
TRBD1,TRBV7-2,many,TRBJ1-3,CASSLIRGQGPGNTIYF,TGTGCCAGCAGCTTGATAAGGGGACAGGGTCCTGGAAACACCATATATTTT
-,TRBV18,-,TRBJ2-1,CASSEAGVGYNEQFF,TGTGCCAGCTCGGAAGCTGGGGTCGGGTACAATGAGCAGTTCTTC
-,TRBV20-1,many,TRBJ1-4,CSATGQPNEKLFF,TGCAGTGCCACCGGACAGCCTAATGAAAAACTGTTTTTT
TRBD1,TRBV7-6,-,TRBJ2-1,CASSSGTGEYNEQFF,TGTGCCAGCAGCTCCGGGACAGGGGAGTACAATGAGCAGTTCTTC
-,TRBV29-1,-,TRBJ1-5,CSVGMVSNQPQHF,TGCAGCGTGGGGATGGTAAGCAATCAGCCCCAGCATTTT
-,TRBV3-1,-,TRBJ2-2,CASSQDLVSGELFF,TGTGCCAGCAGCCAAGATCTGGTTTCCGGGGAGCTGTTTTTT
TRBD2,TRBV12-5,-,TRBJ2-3,CASGLQMSSGATDTQYF,TGTGCTAGTGGTTTGCAAATGAGTAGCGGGGCAACAGATACGCAGTATTTT
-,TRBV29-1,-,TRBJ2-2,CSVETLGGTGELFF,TGCAGCGTTGAAACCCTTGGGGGGACCGGGGAGCTGTTTTTT
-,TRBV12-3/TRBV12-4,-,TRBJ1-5,CASSVVGGGDQPQHF,TGTGCCAGCAGTGTCGTCGGCGGGGGCGACCAGCCCCAGCATTTT